This TCR beta chain was observed in a study of blood T cell repertoires in COVID-19. Across the study: Acute and convalescent COVID-19 samples came from the United States, Italy and Spain. PBMCs, B-cell-depleted T cells, or T cells were the source of the cDNA or gDNA that made up the material.

How the authors handled the data: Amplification of reference gene primers was used by the study to estimate nucleated cell counts. Here immunoSEQ multiplex PCR was the method, and the copy in TCRdb shows in-frame clones only, minus some. D and trimming come from the DNA, and the V and J calls and clone size come from that table. The repertoire holds roughly 100,000 clones, over 65% seen once, with 12% in the top ten. This sequence was found in a human donor in a cohort sampled during active COVID-19. Sequenced input: peripheral blood.

CDR3 nucleotides: TGTGCCAGCAGTCGGGACAGGGGCTATGGCTACACCTTC. It translates to CASSRDRGYGYTF. This chain connects TRBV12-3 or TRBV12-4 to TRBJ1-2, with 10 bases lining up with TRBD1. Unmatched junction bases numbered 1, after V lost 5 bases and J lost 4 bases. The CDR3 contains 13 residues.